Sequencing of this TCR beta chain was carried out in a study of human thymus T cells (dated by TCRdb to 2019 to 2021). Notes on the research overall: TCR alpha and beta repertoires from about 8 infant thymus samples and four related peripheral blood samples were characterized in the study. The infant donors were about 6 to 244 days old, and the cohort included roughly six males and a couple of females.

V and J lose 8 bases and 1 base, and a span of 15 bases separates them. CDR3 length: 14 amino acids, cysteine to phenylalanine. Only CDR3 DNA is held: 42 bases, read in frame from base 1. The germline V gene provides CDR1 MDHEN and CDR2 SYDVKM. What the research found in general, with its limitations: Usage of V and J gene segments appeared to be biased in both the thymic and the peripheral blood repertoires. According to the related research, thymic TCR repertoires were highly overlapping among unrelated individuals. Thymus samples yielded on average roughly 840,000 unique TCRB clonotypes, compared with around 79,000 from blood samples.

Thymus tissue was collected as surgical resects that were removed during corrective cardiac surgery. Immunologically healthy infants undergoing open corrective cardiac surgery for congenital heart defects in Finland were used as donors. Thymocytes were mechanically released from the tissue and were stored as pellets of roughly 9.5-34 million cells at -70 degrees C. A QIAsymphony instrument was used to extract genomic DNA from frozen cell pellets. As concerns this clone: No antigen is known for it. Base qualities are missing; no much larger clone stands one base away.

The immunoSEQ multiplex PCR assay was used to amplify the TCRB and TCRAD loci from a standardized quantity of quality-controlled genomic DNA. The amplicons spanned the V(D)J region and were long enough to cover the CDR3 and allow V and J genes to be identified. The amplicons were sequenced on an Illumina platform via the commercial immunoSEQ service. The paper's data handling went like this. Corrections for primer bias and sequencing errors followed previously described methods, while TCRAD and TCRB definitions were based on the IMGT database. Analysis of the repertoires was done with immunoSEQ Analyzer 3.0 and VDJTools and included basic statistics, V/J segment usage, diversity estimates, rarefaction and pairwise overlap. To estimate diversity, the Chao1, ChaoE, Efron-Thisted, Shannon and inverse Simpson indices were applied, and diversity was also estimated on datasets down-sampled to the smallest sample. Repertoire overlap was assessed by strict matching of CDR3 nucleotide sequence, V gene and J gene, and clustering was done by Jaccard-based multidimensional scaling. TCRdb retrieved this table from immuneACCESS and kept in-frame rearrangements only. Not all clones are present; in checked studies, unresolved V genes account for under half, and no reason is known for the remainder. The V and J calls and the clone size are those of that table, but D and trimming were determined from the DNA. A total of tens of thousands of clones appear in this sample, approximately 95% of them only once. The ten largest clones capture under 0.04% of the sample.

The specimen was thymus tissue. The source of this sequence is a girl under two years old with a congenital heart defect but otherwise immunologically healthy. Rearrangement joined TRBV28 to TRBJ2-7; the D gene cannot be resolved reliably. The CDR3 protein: CASPGQFPSYEQYF. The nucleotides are TGTGCCAGCCCGGGCCAGTTCCCGTCCTACGAGCAGTACTTC.